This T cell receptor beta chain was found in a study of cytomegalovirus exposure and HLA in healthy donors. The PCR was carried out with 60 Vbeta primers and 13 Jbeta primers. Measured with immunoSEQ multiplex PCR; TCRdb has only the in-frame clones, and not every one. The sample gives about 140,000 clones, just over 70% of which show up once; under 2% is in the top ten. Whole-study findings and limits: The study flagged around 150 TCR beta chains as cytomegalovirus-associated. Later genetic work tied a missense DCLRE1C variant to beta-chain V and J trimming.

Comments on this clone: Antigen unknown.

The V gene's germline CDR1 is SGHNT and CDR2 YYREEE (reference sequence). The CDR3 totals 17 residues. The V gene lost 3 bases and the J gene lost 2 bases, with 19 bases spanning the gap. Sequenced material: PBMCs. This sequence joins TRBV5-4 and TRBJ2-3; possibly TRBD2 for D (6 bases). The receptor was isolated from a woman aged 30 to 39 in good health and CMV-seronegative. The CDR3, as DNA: TGTGCCAGCAGCTCCACCCTCGGGGGACCAATCACAGATACGCAGTATTTT. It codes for CASSSTLGGPITDTQYF.